A single sample is the source of the 5 T cell receptor beta chains below, sequenced in a study of identical twins. Using its own MiXCR run on the 5' RACE reads, TCRdb lists one record per CDR3 protein. The sample lists 640,000 or so distinct CDR3 sequences; approximately 6.1% were seen once. The sample taken for sequencing was naive T cells sorted from blood. All receptors derive from a man younger than 35 in good health.

The chain carries TRBV15 and TRBJ2-1; no clear D. Deletions cut 8 bases from V and 3 bases from J, with 14 bases between. Germline V gene sequence: CDR1 LNHNV, CDR2 YYDKDF (reference sequence). This CDR3 is built from 14 residues. The CDR3 coding sequence is TGTGCCACCTCCCGGGCGGCTTTCTACAATGAGCAGTTCTTC. Residues: CATSRAAFYNEQFF.

Ten or more counts support this clonotype. The rearrangement joins TRBV29-1 to TRBJ2-1; D assignment may be TRBD1 or TRBD2 (5 bases each). Germline lookup yields CDR1 SQVTM and CDR2 ANQGSEA. The CDR3 has 15 amino acids. V gave up 7 bases and J gave up 5 bases, with 21 bases separating them. In DNA, the CDR3 is TGCAGCGCTCCTTATCCCGGGACGTTGAACAATGAGCAGTTCTTC. It codes for CSAPYPGTLNNEQFF.

This clonotype was detected many times. This chain joins TRBV20-1 and TRBJ2-5; 13 bases map to TRBD2. CDR1 and CDR2 from the germline V gene are DFQATT and SNEGSKA (reference sequence). With V trimmed by 1 base and J by 5 bases, 4 bases remained unmatched. The CDR3 runs to 15 residues. Here the CDR3 reads CSARGLAGGMETQYF. CDR3 DNA sequence: TGCAGTGCTAGAGGACTAGCGGGAGGCATGGAGACCCAGTACTTC.

This clonotype has only a few counts. The gene calls are TRBV3-1 and TRBJ1-5, with 9 positions matching TRBD1. CDR1 LGHDT and CDR2 YNNKEL come from the germline V gene (reference sequence). The length of the CDR3 is 18 residues. With V trimmed by 4 bases and J by 0 bases, 10 bases remained unmatched. In nucleotides, the CDR3 is TGTGCCAGCAGCCCCGGGACAGGGACAGACTATAGCAATCAGCCCCAGCATTTT. Amino acids: CASSPGTGTDYSNQPQHF.

This clonotype was seen at least ten times. The CDR3 nucleotides are TGTGCCAGCAGTTCGCAGGGGGCGAATGAGCAGTTCTTC. This gives the protein CASSSQGANEQFF. The J gene is TRBJ2-1, the V gene TRBV27, with TRBD1 identical over 8 bases. Trimming removed 4 bases from V and 7 bases from J; junction bases left unmatched: 3. Germline CDR1 MNHEY, CDR2 SMNVEV (reference sequence). The CDR3 covers 13 residues.